This T cell receptor (beta chain) was recovered during a study of T cells in Graves' hyperthyroidism and ophthalmopathy. Researchers took RNA transcripts and amplified the TCR beta CDR3 regions from them. Carried out on the TCR CDR3, a first-round RT-PCR used the HTBI primer set. TCRdb analysed the multiplex PCR reads with MiXCR anew, one entry per CDR3 protein. The table shows some 350,000 distinct CDR3 sequences, with around 25% occurring only once. This CDR3 region has 15 residues. Trimming removed 7 bases from V and 0 bases from J; junction bases left unmatched: 3. This receptor was taken from a man aged 50 or older with Graves' hyperthyroidism. The source material was blood. The chain is built from TRBV12-3 or TRBV12-4 and TRBJ2-1; 10 positions match TRBD2. The CDR3 region is CASNIAGGSYNEQFF. CDR3 nucleotides: TGTGCCAGCAATATAGCGGGAGGCTCCTACAATGAGCAGTTCTTC.